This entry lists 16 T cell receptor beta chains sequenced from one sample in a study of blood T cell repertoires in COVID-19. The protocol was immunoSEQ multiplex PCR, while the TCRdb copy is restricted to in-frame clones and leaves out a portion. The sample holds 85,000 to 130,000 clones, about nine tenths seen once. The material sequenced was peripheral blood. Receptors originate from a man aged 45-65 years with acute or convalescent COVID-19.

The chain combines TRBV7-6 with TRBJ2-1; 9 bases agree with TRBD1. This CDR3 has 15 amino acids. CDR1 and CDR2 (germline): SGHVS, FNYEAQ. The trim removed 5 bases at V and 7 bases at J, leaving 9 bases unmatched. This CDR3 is CASSLTGQGRNEQFF. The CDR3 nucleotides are TGTGCCAGCAGCCTTACGGGACAGGGTAGAAATGAGCAGTTCTTC.

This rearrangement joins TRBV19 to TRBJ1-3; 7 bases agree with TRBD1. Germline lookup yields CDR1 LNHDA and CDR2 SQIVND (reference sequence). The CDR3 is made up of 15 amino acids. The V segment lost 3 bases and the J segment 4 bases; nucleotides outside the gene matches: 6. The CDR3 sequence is CASSIEGAQGNTIYF. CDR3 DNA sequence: TGTGCCAGTAGTATCGAGGGGGCGCAAGGAAACACCATATATTTT.

The CDR3 region is CASSYGTGGEQPQHF. The CDR3 DNA follows: TGTGCCAGCAGCTACGGGACAGGGGGCGAGCAGCCCCAGCATTTT. The chain recombines TRBV3-1 (or the pseudogene TRBV3-2) with TRBJ1-5, with 12 bases that match TRBD1. CDR3 size: 15 residues. The junction had 6 bases not matched to a gene; V was cut back by 5 bases and J by 7 bases. Per the germline V gene, CDR1 is LGHDT and CDR2 is YNNKEL (reference sequence).

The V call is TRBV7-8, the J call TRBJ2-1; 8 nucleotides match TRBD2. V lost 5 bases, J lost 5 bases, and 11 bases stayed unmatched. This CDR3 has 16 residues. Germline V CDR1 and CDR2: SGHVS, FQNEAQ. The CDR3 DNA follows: TGTGCCAGCAGCCCCCATCCGGGAGGGATTAACAATGAGCAGTTCTTC. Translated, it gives CASSPHPGGINNEQFF.

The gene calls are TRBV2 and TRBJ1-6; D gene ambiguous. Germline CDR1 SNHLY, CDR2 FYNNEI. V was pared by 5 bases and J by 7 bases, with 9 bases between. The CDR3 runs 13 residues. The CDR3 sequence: CASSPQQNSPLHF. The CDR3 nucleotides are TGTGCCAGCAGTCCTCAACAGAATTCACCCCTCCACTTT.

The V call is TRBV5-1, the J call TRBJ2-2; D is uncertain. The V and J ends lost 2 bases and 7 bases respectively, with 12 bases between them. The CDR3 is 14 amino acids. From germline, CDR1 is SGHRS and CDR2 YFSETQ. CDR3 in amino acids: CASSFSTTGGELFF. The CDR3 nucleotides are TGCGCCAGCAGCTTTTCAACTACCGGCGGGGAGCTGTTTTTT.

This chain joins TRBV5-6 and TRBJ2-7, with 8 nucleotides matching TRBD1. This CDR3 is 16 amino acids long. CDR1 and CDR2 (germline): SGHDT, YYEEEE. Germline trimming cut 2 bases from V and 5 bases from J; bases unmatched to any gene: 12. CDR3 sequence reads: CASSFGGSGGINEQYF. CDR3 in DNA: TGTGCCAGCAGCTTCGGAGGGTCAGGGGGCATCAACGAGCAGTACTTC.

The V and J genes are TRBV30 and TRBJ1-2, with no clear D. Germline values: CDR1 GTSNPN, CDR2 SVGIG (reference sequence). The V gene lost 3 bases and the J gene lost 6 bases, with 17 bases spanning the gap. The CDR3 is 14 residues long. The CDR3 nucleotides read TGTGCCTGGAGGGTCACGTCCGGGCGGGATGGCTACACCTTC. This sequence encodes CAWRVTSGRDGYTF.

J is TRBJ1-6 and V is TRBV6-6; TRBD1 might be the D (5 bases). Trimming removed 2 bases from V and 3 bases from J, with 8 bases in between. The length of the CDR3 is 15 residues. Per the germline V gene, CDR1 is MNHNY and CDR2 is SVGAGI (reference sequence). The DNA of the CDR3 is TGTGCCAGCAGTTACCAGGGCGACTATAATTCACCCCTCCACTTT. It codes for CASSYQGDYNSPLHF.

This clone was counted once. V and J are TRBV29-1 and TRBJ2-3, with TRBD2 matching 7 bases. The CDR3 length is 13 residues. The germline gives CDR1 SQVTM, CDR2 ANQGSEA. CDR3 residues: CGGRGGIADTQYF. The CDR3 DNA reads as TGCGGAGGGAGGGGCGGGATAGCAGATACGCAGTATTTT.

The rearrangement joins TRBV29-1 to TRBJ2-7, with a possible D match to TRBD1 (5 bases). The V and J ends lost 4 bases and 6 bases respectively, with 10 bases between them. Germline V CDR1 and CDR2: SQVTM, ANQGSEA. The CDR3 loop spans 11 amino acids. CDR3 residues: CSVVGVSEQYF. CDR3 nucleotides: TGCAGCGTTGTAGGGGTCAGCGAGCAGTACTTC.

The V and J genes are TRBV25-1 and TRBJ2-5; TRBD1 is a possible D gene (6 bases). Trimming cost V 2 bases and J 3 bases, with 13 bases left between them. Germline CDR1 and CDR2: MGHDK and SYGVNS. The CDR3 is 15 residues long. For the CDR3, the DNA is TGTGCCAGCAGTGAACCTGGGGCAGGGGAAGAGACCCAGTACTTC. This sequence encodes CASSEPGAGEETQYF.

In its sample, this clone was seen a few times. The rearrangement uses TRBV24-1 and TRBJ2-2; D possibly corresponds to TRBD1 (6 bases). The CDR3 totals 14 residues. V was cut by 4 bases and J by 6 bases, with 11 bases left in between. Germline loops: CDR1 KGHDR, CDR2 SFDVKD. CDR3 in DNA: TGTGCCACCAGTGACAGGGGTTGGGCCGGGGAGCTGTTTTTT. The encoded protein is CATSDRGWAGELFF.

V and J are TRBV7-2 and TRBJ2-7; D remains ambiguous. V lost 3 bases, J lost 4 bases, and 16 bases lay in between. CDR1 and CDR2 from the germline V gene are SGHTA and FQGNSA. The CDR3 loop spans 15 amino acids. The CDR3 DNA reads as TGTGCCAGCAGCTTCGAGCAACGAGGTGGTTACGAGCAGTACTTC. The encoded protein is CASSFEQRGGYEQYF. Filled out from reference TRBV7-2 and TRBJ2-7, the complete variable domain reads GAGVSQSPSNKVTEKGKDVELRCDPISGHTALYWYRQSLGQGLEFLIYFQGNSAPDKSGLPSDRFSAERTGGSVSTLTIQRTQQEDSAVYLCASSFEQRGGYEQYFGPGTRLTVT.

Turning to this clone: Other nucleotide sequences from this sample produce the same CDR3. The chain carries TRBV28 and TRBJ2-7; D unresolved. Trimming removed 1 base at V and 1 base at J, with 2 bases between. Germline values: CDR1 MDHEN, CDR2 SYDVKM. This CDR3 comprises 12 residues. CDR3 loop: CASSLSSYEQYF. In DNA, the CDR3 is TGTGCCAGCAGTTTATCATCCTACGAGCAGTACTTC.

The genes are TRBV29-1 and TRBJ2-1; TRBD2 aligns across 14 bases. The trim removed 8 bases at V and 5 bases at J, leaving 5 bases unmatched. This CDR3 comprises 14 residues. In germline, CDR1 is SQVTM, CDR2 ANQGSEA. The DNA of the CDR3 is TGCAGCACGGGACTAGCGGGAGCGGACAATGAGCAGTTCTTC. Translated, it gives CSTGLAGADNEQFF.